The present T cell receptor (beta chain) was sequenced within a study of cytomegalovirus exposure and HLA in healthy donors. The data were produced by immunoSEQ multiplex PCR, yet TCRdb's version contains in-frame clones alone and is incomplete. Seen here are a few hundred thousand clones, 90% observed once, and the top ten hold 0.35% to 0.45%. Separate from the approximately 650-subject first cohort, the 120-subject validation cohort was the one that the donors belonged to. 12 amino acids form the CDR3, both terminal residues included. CDR1 is MNHEY and CDR2 is SVGAGI in the germline V gene. Study-level findings and limits: The CMV antigen specificity of a few CMV-associated chains was confirmed through in vitro analysis. Overall, approximately 150 TCR beta chains were annotated as cytomegalovirus-associated.

In this sample, this clone turned up a few times. Its antigen is unidentified. The conserved phenylalanine or tryptophan is not found at the CDR3 terminus, so this likely reflects a read error. It is unclear where the CDR3 begins or ends on the DNA, so no DNA is shown, and the CDR3 is as TCRdb lists it. The chain couples TRBV6-5 to TRBJ2-7; no check of the table's D call, TRBD1, against the DNA was made. The sequence was obtained from a woman aged 18-29 years in good health and CMV-seronegative. What was sequenced was PBMCs. CDR3 amino acids: CASSLPIDTNPL.